A selection of T cell receptor beta chains follows, all from one sample in a study of T cells after yellow fever vaccination. TCRdb ran MiXCR on the 5' RACE reads and lists one entry per CDR3 protein. The data contain about 240,000 distinct CDR3 sequences, 6.9% of them singletons. The sample in question was CD4+ T cells sorted from PBMCs, obtained 15 days after the yellow fever booster vaccination. The source of these receptors is a man younger than 45 who received the YFV17D yellow fever vaccine. The CDR3 runs from the conserved cysteine through the conserved F or W. A D gene is named only where the DNA matches it firmly. For some rows the clone size is stated as once, few or many, or as a class when expanded; others skip it.

TRBJ2-5,TRBV30,-,-,CAWSMIQETQYF,TGTGCCTGGAGCATGATCCAAGAGACCCAGTACTTC
TRBJ2-1,TRBV29-1,many,TRBD2,CSVEAWGLAGAANEQFF,TGCAGCGTTGAAGCGTGGGGACTAGCGGGAGCAGCCAATGAGCAGTTCTTC
TRBJ2-1,TRBV20-1,many,-,CSATRADEQFF,TGCAGTGCTACCAGGGCTGATGAGCAGTTCTTC
TRBJ1-1,TRBV20-1,many,TRBD1,CSAPRTGTTEAFF,TGCAGTGCTCCAAGGACAGGGACCACTGAAGCTTTCTTT
TRBJ2-7,TRBV29-1,-,-,CSVGVRNFGEQYF,TGCAGCGTTGGGGTCAGGAACTTTGGAGAGCAGTACTTC
TRBJ2-3,TRBV10-3,many,-,CAISESVPTDTQYF,TGTGCCATCAGTGAGTCGGTCCCCACAGATACGCAGTATTTT
TRBJ2-2,TRBV7-9,many,-,CASSLSPISGELFF,TGTGCCAGCAGCTTGTCCCCAATTTCCGGGGAGCTGTTTTTT
TRBJ2-1,TRBV15,many,-,CATSRDRNRPLHDEQFF,TGTGCCACCAGCAGAGATCGAAACCGACCCTTACACGATGAGCAGTTCTTC
TRBJ2-3,TRBV18,many,TRBD1,CASSPARFGQGEDTQYF,TGTGCCAGCTCACCCGCCAGATTTGGACAGGGAGAAGATACGCAGTATTTT
TRBJ2-7,TRBV13,-,TRBD1,CASSRGQGVKSYEQYF,TGTGCCAGCAGCCGCGGACAGGGGGTCAAATCCTACGAGCAGTACTTC
TRBJ1-6,TRBV5-8,few,-,CASSFSSSYNSPLHF,TGTGCCAGCAGCTTCTCGAGCTCCTATAATTCACCCCTCCACTTT
TRBJ2-7,TRBV7-2,-,TRBD2,CASTTSGSKGYEQYF,TGTGCCAGCACCACTAGCGGGAGTAAGGGCTACGAGCAGTACTTC
TRBJ2-3,TRBV20-1,-,-,CSANGVADTQYF,TGCAGTGCTAACGGGGTCGCAGATACGCAGTATTTT
TRBJ1-2,TRBV18,many,-,CASSPKTFEGYTF,TGTGCCAGCTCACCGAAGACATTTGAAGGCTACACCTTC
TRBJ2-2,TRBV7-2,many,-,CASRRVVNTGELFF,TGTGCCAGCAGGAGAGTGGTGAACACCGGGGAGCTGTTTTTT